The 7 T cell receptor beta chains below all came from one sample that was sequenced in a study of T cells after somatic rescue of genetic block. TCRdb's table, derived via immunoSEQ multiplex PCR, lists solely in-frame clones and lacks some. The sample contains approximately 16,000 clones, about 70% of which appear only once. Material: peripheral blood mononuclear cells (PBMCs). The receptors stem from a man aged 18 to 30.

This clone has only a few counts. This rearrangement joins TRBV29-1 to TRBJ2-3; D ambiguous. The CDR3 totals 12 residues. Per germline, CDR1 SQVTM and CDR2 ANQGSEA. V gave up 1 base and J gave up 7 bases, with 9 bases separating them. CDR3 DNA sequence: TGCAGCGTTGAAGCCCCACTAAATACGCAGTATTTT. Encoded protein: CSVEAPLNTQYF.

The J gene is TRBJ2-5, the V gene TRBV11-3; TRBD1 matches 9 bases. The CDR3 loop spans 14 amino acids. Germline V gene data show CDR1 as SGHNT and CDR2 as YENEEA. J was trimmed by 6 bases and V by 1 base; bases with no gene match: 3. The chain's CDR3 is CASSLVGQGKTQYF. As DNA, the CDR3 is TGTGCCAGCAGCTTAGTGGGACAGGGAAAGACCCAGTACTTC.

The chain joins TRBV7-9 to TRBJ2-5, with 8 bases fitting TRBD1. The CDR3 is 14 amino acids. Germline values: CDR1 SEHNR, CDR2 FQNEAQ (reference sequence). V shed 5 bases, J shed 3 bases, and the junction held 5 bases outside the gene matches. CDR3 protein: CASSLRTGKETQYF. The CDR3 DNA is TGTGCCAGCAGCCTCCGGACAGGGAAAGAGACCCAGTACTTC.

This chain links TRBV6-5 with TRBJ2-2; D is unclear. The CDR3 consists of 15 residues. Germline assignment: CDR1 MNHEY and CDR2 SVGAGI. Trimming shortened V by 0 bases and J by 3 bases, and 8 bases separated the two germline ends. DNA of the CDR3: TGTGCCAGCAGTTACTCGAGACACGACACCGGGGAGCTGTTTTTT. It specifies CASSYSRHDTGELFF.

This chain joins TRBV29-1 and TRBJ1-4; D unclear. Trimming took 5 bases from V and 7 from J, leaving 17 bases between them. CDR3 length: 14 residues. The germline CDR1 and CDR2 sequences are SQVTM and ANQGSEA. Written as DNA, the CDR3 is TGCAGCGTTACCGGTCCCTCCGGGCCTGAAAAACTGTTTTTT. This translates into CSVTGPSGPEKLFF.

This clone was seen a few times. The rearrangement links TRBV7-9 to TRBJ2-1; possible D gene TRBD2, 6 bases. Deletions cut 3 bases from V and 3 bases from J, with 12 bases between. The length of the CDR3 is 15 residues. The germline V gene encodes CDR1 SEHNR and CDR2 FQNEAQ (reference sequence). This chain's CDR3 is CASSLGGTLYNEQFF. In DNA form, the CDR3 reads TGTGCCAGCAGCTTGGGAGGCACCCTCTACAATGAGCAGTTCTTC.

The CDR3 coding sequence is TGTGCCAGCAGCCCCGCGGGCGGGGCCACTGAAGCTTTCTTT. Protein sequence: CASSPAGGATEAFF. This chain links TRBV7-9 with TRBJ1-1; D is perhaps TRBD1 (5 bases). Trimming took off 5 bases at V and 4 bases at J, with 14 bases between the two ends. This CDR3 has 14 residues. Germline CDR1 reads SEHNR; CDR2 reads FQNEAQ (reference sequence).